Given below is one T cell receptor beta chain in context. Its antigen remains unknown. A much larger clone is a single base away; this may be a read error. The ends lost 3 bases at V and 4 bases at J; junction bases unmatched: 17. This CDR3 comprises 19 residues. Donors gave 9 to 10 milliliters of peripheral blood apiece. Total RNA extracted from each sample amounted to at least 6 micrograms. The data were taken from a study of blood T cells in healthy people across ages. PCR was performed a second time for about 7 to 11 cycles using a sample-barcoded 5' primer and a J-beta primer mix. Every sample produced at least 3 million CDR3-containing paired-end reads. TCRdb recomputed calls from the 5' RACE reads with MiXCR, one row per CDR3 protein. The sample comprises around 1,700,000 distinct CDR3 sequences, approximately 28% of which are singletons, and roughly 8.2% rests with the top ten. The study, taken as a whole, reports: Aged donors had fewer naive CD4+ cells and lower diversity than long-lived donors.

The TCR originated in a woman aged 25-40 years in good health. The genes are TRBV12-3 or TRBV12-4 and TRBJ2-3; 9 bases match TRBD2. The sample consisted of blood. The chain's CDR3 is CASSFRLWASGASADTQYF. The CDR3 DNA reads TGTGCCAGCAGTTTCCGACTGTGGGCTAGCGGGGCTAGCGCAGATACGCAGTATTTT.